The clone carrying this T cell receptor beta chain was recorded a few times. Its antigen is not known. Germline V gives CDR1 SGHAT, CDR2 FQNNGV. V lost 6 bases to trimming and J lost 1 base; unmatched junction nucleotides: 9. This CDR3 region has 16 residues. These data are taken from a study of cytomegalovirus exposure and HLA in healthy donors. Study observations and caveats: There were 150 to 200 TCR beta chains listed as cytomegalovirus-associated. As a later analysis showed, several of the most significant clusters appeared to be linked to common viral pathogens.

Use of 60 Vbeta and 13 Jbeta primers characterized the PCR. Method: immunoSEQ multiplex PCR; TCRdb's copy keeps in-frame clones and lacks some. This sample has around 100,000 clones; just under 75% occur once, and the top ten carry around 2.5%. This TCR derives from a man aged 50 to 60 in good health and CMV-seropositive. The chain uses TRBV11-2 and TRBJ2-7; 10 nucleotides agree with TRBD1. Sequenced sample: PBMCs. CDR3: CASRPLGDRGSYEQYF. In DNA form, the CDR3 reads TGTGCCAGCAGACCGTTGGGGGACAGGGGATCCTACGAGCAGTACTTC. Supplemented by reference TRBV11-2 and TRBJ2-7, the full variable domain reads EAGVAQSPRYKIIEKRQSVAFWCNPISGHATLYWYQQILGQGPKLLIQFQNNGVVDDSQLPKDRFSAERLKGVDSTLKIQPAKLEDSAVYLCASRPLGDRGSYEQYFGPGTRLTVT.